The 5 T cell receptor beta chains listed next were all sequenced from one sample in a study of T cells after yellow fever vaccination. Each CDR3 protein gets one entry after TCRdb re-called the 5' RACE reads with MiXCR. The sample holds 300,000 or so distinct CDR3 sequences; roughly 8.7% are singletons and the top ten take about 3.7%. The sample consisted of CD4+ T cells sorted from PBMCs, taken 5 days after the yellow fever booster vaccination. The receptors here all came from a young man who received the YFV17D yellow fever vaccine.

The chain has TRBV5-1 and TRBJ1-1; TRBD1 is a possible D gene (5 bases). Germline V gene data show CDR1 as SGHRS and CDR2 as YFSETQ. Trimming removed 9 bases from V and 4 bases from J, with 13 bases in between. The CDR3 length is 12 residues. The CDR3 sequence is CATKGQGTEAFF. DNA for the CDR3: TGCGCCACCAAAGGGCAGGGCACTGAAGCTTTCTTT.

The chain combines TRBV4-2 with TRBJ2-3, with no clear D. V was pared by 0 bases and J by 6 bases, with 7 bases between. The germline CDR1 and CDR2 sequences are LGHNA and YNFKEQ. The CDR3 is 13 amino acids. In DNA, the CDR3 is TGTGCCAGCAGCCAAGATCAGGCGGATACGCAGTATTTT. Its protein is CASSQDQADTQYF.

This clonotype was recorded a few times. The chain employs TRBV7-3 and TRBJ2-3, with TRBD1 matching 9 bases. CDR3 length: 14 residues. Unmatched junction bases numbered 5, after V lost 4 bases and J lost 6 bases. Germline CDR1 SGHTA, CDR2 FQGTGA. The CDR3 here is CASSSTGGGDTQYF. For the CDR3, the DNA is TGTGCCAGCAGCTCGACAGGGGGGGGCGATACGCAGTATTTT. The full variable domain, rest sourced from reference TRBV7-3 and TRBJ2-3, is GAGVSQTPSNKVTEKGKYVELRCDPISGHTALYWYRQSLGQGPEFLIYFQGTGAADDSGLPNDRFFAVRPEGSVSTLKIQRTERGDSAVYLCASSSTGGGDTQYFGPGTRLTVL.

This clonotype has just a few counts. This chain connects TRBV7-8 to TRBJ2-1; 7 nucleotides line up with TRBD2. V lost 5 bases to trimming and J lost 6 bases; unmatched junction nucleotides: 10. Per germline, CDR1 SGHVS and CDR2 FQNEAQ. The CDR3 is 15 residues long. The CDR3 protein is CASSPSRTRRNEQFF. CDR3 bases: TGTGCCAGCAGCCCCTCTCGGACTAGACGCAATGAGCAGTTCTTC.

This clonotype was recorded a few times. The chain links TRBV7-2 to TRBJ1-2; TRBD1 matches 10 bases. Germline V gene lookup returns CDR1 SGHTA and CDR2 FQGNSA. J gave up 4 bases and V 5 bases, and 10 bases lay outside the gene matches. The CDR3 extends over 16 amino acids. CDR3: CASSPSGTGVGYGYTF. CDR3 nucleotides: TGTGCCAGCAGCCCTTCCGGGACAGGGGTTGGCTATGGCTACACCTTC.